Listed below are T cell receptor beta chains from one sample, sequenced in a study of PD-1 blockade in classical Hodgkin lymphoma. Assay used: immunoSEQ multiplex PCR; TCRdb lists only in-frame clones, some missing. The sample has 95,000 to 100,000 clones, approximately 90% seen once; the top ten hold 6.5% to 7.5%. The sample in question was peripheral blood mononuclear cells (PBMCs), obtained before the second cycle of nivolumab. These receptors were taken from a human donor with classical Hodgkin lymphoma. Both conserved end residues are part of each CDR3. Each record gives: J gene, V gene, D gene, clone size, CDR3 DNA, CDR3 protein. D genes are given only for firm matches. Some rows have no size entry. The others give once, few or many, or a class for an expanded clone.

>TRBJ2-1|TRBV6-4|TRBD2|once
TGTGCCAGCAGCTATACTAGCGGGGGGTACAATGAGCAGTTCTTC
CASSYTSGGYNEQFF
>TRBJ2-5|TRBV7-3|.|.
TGTGCCAGCAGCCTGGGGGGTCCTCAAGAGACCCAGTACTTC
CASSLGGPQETQYF
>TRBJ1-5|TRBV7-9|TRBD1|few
TGTGCCAGCAGCTTGGGGACAGGGGAATTCAATCAGCCCCAGCATTTT
CASSLGTGEFNQPQHF
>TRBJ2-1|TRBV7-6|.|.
TGTGCCAGCAGCTTAGAACTGGTTAATGAGCAGTTCTTC
CASSLELVNEQFF
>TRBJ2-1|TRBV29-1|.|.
TGCAGCGTTGAGGGGACTTTACTTGAGCAGTTCTTC
CSVEGTLLEQFF
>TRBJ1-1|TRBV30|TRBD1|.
TGTGCCTGGAGTGTCGTTAGACAGGGATTGAATGTGACCACTGAAGCTTTCTTT
CAWSVVRQGLNVTTEAFF
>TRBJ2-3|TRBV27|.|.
TGTGCCAGCAGTCCCTGGGGGACCCGCACAGATACGCAGTATTTT
CASSPWGTRTDTQYF
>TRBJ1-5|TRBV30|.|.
TGTGCCTGGAGTCGGGGTAGCAATCAGCCCCAGCATTTT
CAWSRGSNQPQHF
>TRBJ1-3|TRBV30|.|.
TGTGCCTGGAGTTTAAATGCTGGAAACACCATATATTTT
CAWSLNAGNTIYF
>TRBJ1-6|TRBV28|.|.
TGTGCCAGCAGTTTTCAGAAGAATTCACCCCTCCACTTT
CASSFQKNSPLHF
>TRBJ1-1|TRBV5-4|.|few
TGTGCCAGCAGCGCCTCCGGATACATGAACACTGAAGCTTTCTTT
CASSASGYMNTEAFF
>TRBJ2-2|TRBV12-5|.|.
TGTGCTAGTGGTTTGGTAGTGGGGAACACCGGGGAGCTGTTTTTT
CASGLVVGNTGELFF
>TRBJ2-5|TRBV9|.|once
TGTGCCAGCAGCGTAGGACAGATCCAAGAGACCCAGTACTTC
CASSVGQIQETQYF
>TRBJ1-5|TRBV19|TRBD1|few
TGTGCCAGTAGCCCCAGGACAGGAGATAGCAATCAGCCCCAGCATTTT
CASSPRTGDSNQPQHF
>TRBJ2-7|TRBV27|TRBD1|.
TGTGCCAGCAGTTTAGGGGGACAGGGGCTCTACGAGCAGTACTTC
CASSLGGQGLYEQYF
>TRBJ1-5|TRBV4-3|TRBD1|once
TGCGCCAGCAGCCAACAGGGGGGTCAGCCCCAGCATTTT
CASSQQGGQPQHF
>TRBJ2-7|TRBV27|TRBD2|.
TGTGCCAGCAGTTCCGGACTAGCGGGGGTCTCCTACGAGCAGTACTTC
CASSSGLAGVSYEQYF
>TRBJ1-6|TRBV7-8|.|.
TGTGCCAGCAGTCCAGAAGGGAGGTCCCAGTCACCCCTCCACTTT
CASSPEGRSQSPLHF
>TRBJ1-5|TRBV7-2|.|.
TGTGCCAGCAGCCCCCGGGACGTTAGCAATCAGCCCCAGCATTTT
CASSPRDVSNQPQHF
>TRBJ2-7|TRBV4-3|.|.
TGCGCCAGCAGCCCAGGAGGGTACGAGCAGTACTTC
CASSPGGYEQYF
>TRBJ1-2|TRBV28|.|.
TGTGCCAGCAGCACCCCCATACTGCGGGGTAGGGGCTATGGCTACACCTTC
CASSTPILRGRGYGYTF
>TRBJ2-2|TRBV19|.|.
TGTGCCAGTAGTATAAGCCAGATAATGGGCACCGGGGAGCTGTTTTTT
CASSISQIMGTGELFF
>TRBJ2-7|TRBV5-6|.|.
TGTGCCAGCAGCGAAGGATCAGGGGAGCAGTACTTC
CASSEGSGEQYF
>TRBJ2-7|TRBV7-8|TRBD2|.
TGTGCCAGCAGCACCGGGACTAGCTTCTCCGAGCAGTACTTC
CASSTGTSFSEQYF
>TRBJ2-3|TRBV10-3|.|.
TGTGCCATCAGGATAAAACAGGGTGATACGCAGTATTTT
CAIRIKQGDTQYF
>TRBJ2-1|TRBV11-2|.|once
TGTGCCAGCAGCCTGGGAGCAGGCCCTTACAATGAGCAGTTCTTC
CASSLGAGPYNEQFF
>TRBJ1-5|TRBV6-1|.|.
TGTGCCAGCAGGCGGGGCAATCAGCCCCAGCATTTT
CASRRGNQPQHF
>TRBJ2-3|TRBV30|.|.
TGTGCCTGGAGTAGGCGTATTGACAGCACAGATACGCAGTATTTT
CAWSRRIDSTDTQYF
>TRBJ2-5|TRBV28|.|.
TGTGCCAGCATCTCGCCCGGGGCATCGGAGACCCAGTACTTC
CASISPGASETQYF
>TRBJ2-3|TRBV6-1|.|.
TGTGCCAGCAACCCGGACAGCACAGATACGCAGTATTTT
CASNPDSTDTQYF
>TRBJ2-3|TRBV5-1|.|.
TGCGCCAGCAGCTTGTCCGGACGTCGGATAGATACGCAGTATTTT
CASSLSGRRIDTQYF
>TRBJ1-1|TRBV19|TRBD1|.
TGTGCCAGTCGGACAGGAAACACTGAAGCTTTCTTT
CASRTGNTEAFF
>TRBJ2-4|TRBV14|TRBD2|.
TGTGCCAGCAGCCTAGGACTAGGGTTGAACATTCAGTACTTC
CASSLGLGLNIQYF
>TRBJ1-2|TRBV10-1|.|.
TGCGCCAGCAGTGAGTCGTCACGAGGGGTCAACTATGGCTACACCTTC
CASSESSRGVNYGYTF